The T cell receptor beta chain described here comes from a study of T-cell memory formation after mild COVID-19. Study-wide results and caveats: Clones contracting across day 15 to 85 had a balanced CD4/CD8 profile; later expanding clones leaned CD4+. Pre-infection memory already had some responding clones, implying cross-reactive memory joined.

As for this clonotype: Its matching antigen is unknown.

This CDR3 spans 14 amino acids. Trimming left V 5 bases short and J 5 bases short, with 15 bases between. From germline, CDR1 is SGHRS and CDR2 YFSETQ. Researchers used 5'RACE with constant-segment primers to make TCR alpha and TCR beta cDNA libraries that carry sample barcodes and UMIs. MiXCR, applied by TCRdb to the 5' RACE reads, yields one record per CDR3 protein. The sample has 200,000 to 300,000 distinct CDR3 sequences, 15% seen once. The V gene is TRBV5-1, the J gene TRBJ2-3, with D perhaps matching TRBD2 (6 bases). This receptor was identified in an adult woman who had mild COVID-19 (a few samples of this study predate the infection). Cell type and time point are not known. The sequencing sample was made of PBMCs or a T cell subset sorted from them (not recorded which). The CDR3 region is CASRGRPGVDTQYF. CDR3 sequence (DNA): TGCGCCAGCAGGGGCAGGCCGGGAGTAGATACGCAGTATTTT.